This T cell receptor (beta chain) is from a study of blood T cell repertoires in COVID-19. The CDR3 totals 15 residues. Germline values: CDR1 SGHDN, CDR2 FVKESK. V dropped 1 base and J dropped 6 bases, with 15 bases sitting between them. Repertoires were generated with immunoSEQ multiplex PCR, while TCRdb's copy carries only in-frame clones and drops some. The sample lists 150,000 to 200,000 clones; approximately 87% were seen once. Sequenced: peripheral blood. The TCR originated in a woman aged 70 to 79 with COVID-19, enrolled during active disease. The rearrangement joins TRBV14 to TRBJ1-1; D gene unclear. CDR3 region: CASSQVGGFNAEAFF. DNA for the CDR3: TGTGCCAGCAGCCAAGTGGGAGGGTTTAACGCTGAAGCTTTCTTT.